These 6 T cell receptor beta chains came from one sample sequenced in a study of cytomegalovirus exposure and HLA in healthy donors. The study ran its PCR with 60 Vbeta and 13 Jbeta primers. Using immunoSEQ multiplex PCR, the repertoire was profiled, and TCRdb retains in-frame clones only, with some absent. This table has more than 60,000 clones, around 80% appearing once. The sequencing input was PBMCs. Source of these receptors: a woman in her twenties or thirties in good health and CMV-seronegative.

Only a few counts were recorded for this clone. This same CDR3 is encoded by further DNA sequences in the sample. V and J are TRBV10-3 and TRBJ2-1; TRBD2 matches at 11 bases. Trimming took 3 bases from V and 7 from J; bases not matched to a gene: 5. The CDR3 length is 15 residues. Germline V gene lookup returns CDR1 ENHRY and CDR2 SYGVKD. CDR3 sequence (DNA): TGTGCCATCAGTGATAGCGGGGGGGCCGGGAATGAGCAGTTCTTC. Protein product: CAISDSGGAGNEQFF.

The chain recombines TRBV23-1 with TRBJ1-5; D may be TRBD1 (6 bases). TRBV23-1 is known as an ORF, though its function is uncertain. The CDR3 contains 16 residues. Trimming cost V 3 bases and J 8 bases, with 20 bases left between them. As DNA, the CDR3 is TGCGCCAGCAGTCACACAGTTCCAGGGGAAGGAAAGCCCCAGCATTTT. It yields the protein CASSHTVPGEGKPQHF.

The chain uses TRBV28 and TRBJ2-1, with TRBD2 as a possible D gene (5 bases). The germline V and J ends were trimmed by 6 bases and 7 bases, with 22 bases remaining between them. CDR3 length equals 16 residues. Germline CDR1 and CDR2: MDHEN and SYDVKM. DNA of the CDR3: TGTGCCAGCAGCCTACTTAGCGAGATTGAAGGGAATGAGCAGTTCTTC. Protein: CASSLLSEIEGNEQFF. The full variable domain, completed using reference TRBV28 and TRBJ2-1, is DVKVTQSSRYLVKRTGEKVFLECVQDMDHENMFWYRQDPGLGLRLIYFSYDVKMKEKGDIPEGYSVSREKKERFSLILESASTNQTSMYLCASSLLSEIEGNEQFFGPGTRLTVL.

This chain connects TRBV19 to TRBJ2-1; D perhaps matches TRBD2 (5 bases). This CDR3 is built from 15 residues. With 4 bases removed from V and 2 bases from J, the gap between germline ends came to 12 bases. Germline values: CDR1 LNHDA, CDR2 SQIVND (reference sequence). This chain's CDR3 is CASSRPSSPYNEQFF. The CDR3 coding sequence is TGTGCCAGTAGTAGACCTAGCTCCCCCTACAATGAGCAGTTCTTC.

J is TRBJ2-1 and V is TRBV7-2, with D possibly being TRBD2 (6 bases). This CDR3 has 13 residues. CDR1 is SGHTA and CDR2 is FQGNSA in the germline V gene. Trimming removed 5 bases from V and 8 bases from J, with 13 bases in between. CDR3 coding DNA: TGTGCCAGCAGCCAGACTAGTCGTCATGAGCAGTTCTTC. Protein: CASSQTSRHEQFF.

This chain uses TRBV6-5 with TRBJ1-2; D is undetermined. The V gene's germline CDR1 is MNHEY and CDR2 SVGAGI. This CDR3 is built from 15 residues. V shed 2 bases and J shed 3 bases, with 13 bases lying between them. As DNA, the CDR3 is TGTGCCAGCAGTTACCTTCTAGGAGCCTACTATGGCTACACCTTC. Its translation: CASSYLLGAYYGYTF.